This T cell receptor beta chain appears in the sequencing data of a study of OX40 agonist ivuxolimab in advanced cancers. As for the study in general: The dose-escalation group included hepatocellular carcinoma, melanoma, renal cell carcinoma and head and neck cancer.

This clone was picked up a small number of times. The antigen is unknown. Samples were taken at baseline and on day 1 of cycles 4 and 7. The assay was immunoSEQ multiplex PCR, and TCRdb's table has in-frame clones only and misses some. The data hold around 40,000 clones, with about 80% observed a single time. This CDR3 has 15 amino acids. V was pared by 5 bases and J by 3 bases, with 7 bases of the junction left unmatched. CDR1 SGHDN and CDR2 FVKESK come from the germline V gene. General study results and limits: Some nonresponders also had low normalized T-cell clonal expansion. The study found among the lowest clonal expansion in partial responders at 0.1-3.0 mg/kg.

This rearrangement joins TRBV14 to TRBJ2-7; TRBD1 matches 10 bases. This clonotype was sampled from an adult with an advanced solid tumor such as melanoma, head and neck, liver or kidney cancer. The sample was CD4+ or CD8+ T cells sorted from blood, taken in a trial of the OX40 agonist ivuxolimab. This CDR3 reads CASSFGTGDFYEQYF. In DNA, the CDR3 is TGTGCCAGCAGCTTTGGGACAGGGGACTTCTACGAGCAGTACTTC.